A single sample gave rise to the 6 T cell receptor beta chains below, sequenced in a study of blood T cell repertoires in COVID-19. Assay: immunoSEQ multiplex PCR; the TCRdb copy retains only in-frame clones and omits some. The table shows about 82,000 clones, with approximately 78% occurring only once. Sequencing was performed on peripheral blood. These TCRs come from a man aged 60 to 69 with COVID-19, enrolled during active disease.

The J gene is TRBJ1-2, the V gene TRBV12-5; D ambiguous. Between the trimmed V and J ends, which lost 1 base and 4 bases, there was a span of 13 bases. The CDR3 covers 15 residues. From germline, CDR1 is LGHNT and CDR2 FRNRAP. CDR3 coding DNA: TGTGCTAGTGGTTTGGGAAAGGGAGAATTCTATGGCTACACCTTC. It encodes CASGLGKGEFYGYTF.

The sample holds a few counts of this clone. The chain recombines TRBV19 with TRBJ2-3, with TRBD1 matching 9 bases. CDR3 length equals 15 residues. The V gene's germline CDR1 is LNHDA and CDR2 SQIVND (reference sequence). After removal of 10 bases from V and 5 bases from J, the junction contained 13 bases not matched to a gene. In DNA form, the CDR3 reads TGTGCCACCAGACCCCGGGACAGGGTCAGAGATACGCAGTATTTT. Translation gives CATRPRDRVRDTQYF.

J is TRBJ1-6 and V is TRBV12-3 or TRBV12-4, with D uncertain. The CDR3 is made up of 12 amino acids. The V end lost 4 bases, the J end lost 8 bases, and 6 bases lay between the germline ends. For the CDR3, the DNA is TGTGCCAGCAGTTCCCGGGATTCACCCCTCCACTTT. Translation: CASSSRDSPLHF.

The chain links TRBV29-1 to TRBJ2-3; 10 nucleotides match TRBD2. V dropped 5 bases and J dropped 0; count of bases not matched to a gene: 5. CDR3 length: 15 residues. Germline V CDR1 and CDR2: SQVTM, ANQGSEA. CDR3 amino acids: CSVWTSGTSTDTQYF. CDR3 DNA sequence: TGCAGCGTTTGGACTAGCGGAACTAGCACAGATACGCAGTATTTT.

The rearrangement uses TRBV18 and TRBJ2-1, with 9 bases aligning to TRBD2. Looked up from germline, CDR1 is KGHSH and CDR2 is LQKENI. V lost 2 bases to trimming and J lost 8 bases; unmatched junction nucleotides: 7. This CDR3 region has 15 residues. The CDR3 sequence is CASSPISGGPHEQFF. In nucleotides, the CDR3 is TGTGCCAGCTCACCAATTAGCGGGGGACCCCATGAGCAGTTCTTC.

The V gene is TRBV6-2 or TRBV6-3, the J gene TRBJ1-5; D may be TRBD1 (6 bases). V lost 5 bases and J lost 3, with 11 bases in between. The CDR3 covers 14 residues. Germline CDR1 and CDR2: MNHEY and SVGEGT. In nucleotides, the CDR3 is TGTGCCAGCAGTCGGACAGACCACAATCAGCCCCAGCATTTT. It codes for CASSRTDHNQPQHF.